Listed below are T cell receptor beta chains from one sample, sequenced in a study of control samples from healthy donors and cancer patients. Assay used: immunoSEQ multiplex PCR; TCRdb lists only in-frame clones, some missing. The sample includes 70,000 or so clones, roughly 91% of them seen just once. Sequencing input: PBMCs. All receptors come from a man aged 55 to 69 with lung cancer. Each CDR3 is given with its conserved first and last residue. Each record gives: V gene, J gene, D gene, clone size, CDR3 protein, CDR3 DNA. A D gene is named only where the DNA matches it firmly. Part of the rows lack a size; the others show once, few, many or a class for expanded clones.

>TRBV2|TRBJ1-6|-|-
CASSEATWNSPLHF
TGTGCCAGCAGTGAAGCGACTTGGAATTCACCCCTCCACTTT
>TRBV12-5|TRBJ2-4|-|few
CASGLVPDGALAKNIQYF
TGTGCTAGTGGTTTGGTCCCGGACGGAGCGCTAGCCAAAAACATTCAGTACTTC
>TRBV16|TRBJ1-1|-|-
CASSQWREGGTEAFF
TGTGCCAGCAGCCAATGGAGGGAAGGCGGCACTGAAGCTTTCTTT
>TRBV6-1|TRBJ2-7|-|-
CASSEMYSNSYEQYF
TGTGCCAGCAGTGAAATGTACTCCAACTCCTACGAGCAGTACTTC
>TRBV4-1|TRBJ2-5|-|-
CASSQDREQSQETQYF
TGCGCCAGCAGCCAAGATCGGGAACAATCTCAAGAGACCCAGTACTTC
>TRBV7-3|TRBJ2-1|TRBD2|-
CASSSHLAGAYNEQFF
TGTGCCAGCAGCTCCCATCTAGCGGGGGCCTACAATGAGCAGTTCTTC
>TRBV30|TRBJ2-2|-|-
CTWMIWNTGELFF
TGTACCTGGATGATCTGGAACACCGGGGAGCTGTTTTTT
>TRBV14|TRBJ2-5|-|once
CASSQEGSGLFRETQYF
TGTGCCAGCAGCCAAGAGGGGTCGGGGTTGTTTCGAGAGACCCAGTACTTC
>TRBV12-3/TRBV12-4|TRBJ1-2|TRBD1|-
CASSQQGAPGYTF
TGTGCCAGCAGTCAACAGGGGGCTCCTGGCTACACCTTC
>TRBV13|TRBJ1-1|TRBD1|-
CASSLVLQGDHTEAFF
TGTGCCAGCAGCTTAGTCTTACAGGGGGACCACACTGAAGCTTTCTTT
>TRBV24-1|TRBJ2-5|TRBD1|-
CATADRGYQETQYF
TGTGCCACCGCGGACAGGGGGTACCAAGAGACCCAGTACTTC
>TRBV18|TRBJ1-1|TRBD1|once
CASSPYLDRVVEAFF
TGTGCCAGCTCACCTTACTTGGACAGGGTGGTTGAAGCTTTCTTT
>TRBV9|TRBJ1-1|-|-
CASSVEGERIEAFF
TGTGCCAGCAGCGTAGAAGGGGAGAGAATTGAAGCTTTCTTT
>TRBV5-4|TRBJ2-1|TRBD1|-
CASSLDRAGGWTYNEQFF
TGTGCCAGCAGCTTGGACCGGGCAGGGGGCTGGACCTACAATGAGCAGTTCTTC
>TRBV4-1|TRBJ2-2|TRBD1|-
CASGQGTGYPGELFF
TGCGCCAGCGGCCAAGGGACAGGGTATCCCGGGGAGCTGTTTTTT
>TRBV6-2/TRBV6-3|TRBJ1-5|-|-
CASSQRGEDQPQHF
TGTGCCAGCAGCCAGAGGGGGGAGGATCAGCCCCAGCATTTT
>TRBV10-1|TRBJ1-1|-|once
CASTDGVNTEAFF
TGCGCCAGCACCGACGGGGTGAACACTGAAGCTTTCTTT
>TRBV29-1|TRBJ2-3|TRBD2|-
CSVRRSGGTSTDTQYF
TGCAGCGTTAGACGGTCGGGGGGTACTAGCACAGATACGCAGTATTTT
>TRBV5-1|TRBJ1-1|-|-
CASSLGGGNTEAFF
TGCGCCAGCAGCTTGGGAGGGGGGAACACTGAAGCTTTCTTT
>TRBV5-1|TRBJ1-4|-|-
CASSPGTLNEKLFF
TGCGCCAGCAGTCCTGGGACATTGAATGAAAAACTGTTTTTT
>TRBV6-5|TRBJ1-6|-|-
CASTSRLGIPLHF
TGTGCCAGCACTTCGAGGCTAGGAATCCCCCTCCACTTT
>TRBV5-1|TRBJ2-5|-|-
CASSLNQAETQYF
TGCGCCAGCAGCTTGAACCAGGCAGAGACCCAGTACTTC
>TRBV24-1|TRBJ1-2|TRBD1|-
CATSDTGQGNYGYTF
TGTGCCACCAGTGACACGGGACAGGGTAACTATGGCTACACCTTC
>TRBV7-6|TRBJ2-7|TRBD1|-
CASSGQGVGEQYF
TGTGCCAGCAGTGGACAGGGGGTGGGCGAGCAGTACTTC
>TRBV27|TRBJ1-6|TRBD1|-
CASRSRDRTNSPLHF
TGTGCCAGCAGGAGCCGGGACAGAACGAATTCACCCCTCCACTTT
>TRBV7-2|TRBJ1-5|-|-
CASTFDSGNQPQHF
TGTGCCAGCACCTTTGACAGCGGTAATCAGCCCCAGCATTTT
>TRBV7-2|TRBJ2-1|TRBD2|-
CASSLRGGGNEQFF
TGTGCCAGCAGCTTACGGGGGGGCGGGAATGAGCAGTTCTTC
>TRBV12-3/TRBV12-4|TRBJ2-1|TRBD2|-
CAAGGSYNEQFF
TGTGCGGCGGGGGGGTCCTACAATGAGCAGTTCTTC
>TRBV7-2|TRBJ2-5|-|-
CASSSRVGAGTQYF
TGTGCCAGCAGCTCCAGGGTAGGTGCCGGCACCCAGTACTTC
>TRBV24-1|TRBJ2-7|-|-
CATKTHYEQYF
TGTGCCACCAAAACCCACTACGAGCAGTACTTC
>TRBV29-1|TRBJ2-1|-|-
CSSTSGNEQFF
TGCAGCTCAACCTCCGGGAATGAGCAGTTCTTC
>TRBV11-3|TRBJ2-5|TRBD1|-
CASSVGTGAQETQYF
TGTGCCAGCAGCGTCGGGACAGGGGCTCAAGAGACCCAGTACTTC
>TRBV24-1|TRBJ2-3|-|-
CATSDFNNGKDTQYF
TGTGCCACCAGTGATTTTAATAATGGTAAGGATACGCAGTATTTT
>TRBV14|TRBJ1-2|TRBD1|-
CASSFRQGIIGLEGYTF
TGTGCCAGCAGCTTTCGACAGGGGATTATAGGTCTTGAGGGCTACACCTTC
>TRBV3-1/TRBV3-2|TRBJ1-4|TRBD1|-
CASSPWTGGSTNEKLFF
TGTGCCAGCAGCCCGTGGACAGGGGGATCAACTAATGAAAAACTGTTTTTT
>TRBV25-1|TRBJ1-1|TRBD1|-
CASRLTGDTEAFF
TGTGCCAGCAGGTTAACAGGGGACACTGAAGCTTTCTTT
>TRBV6-5|TRBJ2-3|TRBD2|-
CASKGLQDTDTQYF
TGTGCCAGCAAGGGACTACAAGACACAGATACGCAGTATTTT
>TRBV10-2|TRBJ1-6|-|-
CASIPDWSSYNSPLHF
TGCGCCAGCATCCCCGACTGGAGCTCCTATAATTCACCCCTCCACTTT
>TRBV5-1|TRBJ1-2|TRBD1|-
CASSLGQGEFGYTF
TGCGCCAGCAGCTTGGGACAGGGAGAGTTTGGCTACACCTTC
>TRBV11-2|TRBJ2-3|-|-
CASSLVTGAPDTQYF
TGTGCCAGCAGCTTAGTTACGGGGGCCCCAGATACGCAGTATTTT
>TRBV7-3|TRBJ2-3|-|-
CASSLGQFLTDTQYF
TGTGCCAGCAGCTTAGGACAGTTCCTCACAGATACGCAGTATTTT
>TRBV11-2|TRBJ2-7|-|-
CASSPGGAALTYEQYF
TGTGCCAGCAGCCCAGGGGGGGCAGCGCTAACCTACGAGCAGTACTTC
>TRBV5-6|TRBJ1-1|-|-
CASKWGSEAFF
TGTGCCAGCAAGTGGGGCTCTGAAGCTTTCTTT
>TRBV10-1|TRBJ1-1|-|-
CASSESLGRGSGAFF
TGCGCCAGCAGTGAGTCCTTAGGCAGGGGAAGCGGAGCTTTCTTT
>TRBV11-2|TRBJ1-1|TRBD1|-
CASSLKQGVQAFF
TGTGCCAGCAGCTTAAAACAGGGGGTCCAAGCTTTCTTT
>TRBV5-6|TRBJ2-1|TRBD1|-
CASSLVGTGANEQFF
TGTGCCAGCAGCTTGGTGGGGACAGGGGCCAATGAGCAGTTCTTC
>TRBV5-5|TRBJ2-5|TRBD1|-
CASSLTGDQVTQYF
TGTGCCAGCAGCTTGACAGGGGACCAGGTCACCCAGTACTTC
>TRBV5-1|TRBJ2-2|TRBD1|once
CASSWGQGTGELFF
TGCGCCAGCAGCTGGGGACAGGGGACCGGGGAGCTGTTTTTT
>TRBV7-3|TRBJ1-1|TRBD1|-
CASSRDRGGTEAFF
TGTGCCAGCAGCAGGGACAGGGGTGGCACTGAAGCTTTCTTT
>TRBV2|TRBJ1-5|TRBD1|-
CASRTGTGGLYSNQPQHF
TGTGCCAGCAGGACCGGGACAGGGGGCTTGTATAGCAATCAGCCCCAGCATTTT
>TRBV5-1|TRBJ2-6|-|-
CASSSDRDSMSGANVLTF
TGCGCCAGCAGCTCTGACAGAGACTCAATGTCTGGGGCCAACGTCCTGACTTTC
>TRBV7-9|TRBJ1-2|-|-
CASSFGRYYGYTF
TGTGCCAGCAGCTTTGGGCGCTACTATGGCTACACCTTC
>TRBV5-6|TRBJ1-2|TRBD1|-
CASRTGTVTHGYTF
TGTGCCAGCAGAACTGGGACAGTCACCCATGGCTACACCTTC
>TRBV5-1|TRBJ1-2|TRBD1|-
CASSLRRQGSTGYTF
TGCGCCAGCAGCTTGAGGAGACAGGGGTCTACTGGCTACACCTTC
>TRBV4-1|TRBJ1-4|TRBD1|-
CASSQDRDSRNEKLFF
TGCGCCAGCAGCCAAGATCGGGACAGCCGTAATGAAAAACTGTTTTTT
>TRBV7-3|TRBJ2-5|-|-
CASSLSGVPETQYF
TGTGCCAGCAGCTTATCAGGGGTACCAGAGACCCAGTACTTC
>TRBV24-1|TRBJ1-1|-|-
CATSDPRGGDTEAFF
TGTGCCACCAGTGATCCCAGGGGAGGAGACACTGAAGCTTTCTTT
>TRBV5-1|TRBJ1-1|-|-
CASSEQRNTEAFF
TGCGCCAGCAGCGAGCAGAGGAACACTGAAGCTTTCTTT
>TRBV14|TRBJ1-6|-|-
CASSQIQNSPLHF
TGTGCCAGCAGCCAAATTCAGAATTCACCCCTCCACTTT
>TRBV3-1/TRBV3-2|TRBJ1-5|-|-
CASSQSLTGRYSNQPQHF
TGTGCCAGCAGCCAATCATTAACAGGGCGCTATAGCAATCAGCCCCAGCATTTT